This T cell receptor beta chain appears in the sequencing data of a study of T cell responses to AZD1222 COVID-19 vaccine. In regard to this clone: Its antigen remains unidentified.

Profiling relied on immunoSEQ multiplex PCR, and the TCRdb table lists in-frame clones only, not all of them. The sample holds approximately 190,000 clones; 90% to 95% are singletons and the top ten take less than 4%. With V trimmed by 0 bases and J by 7 bases, 10 bases remained unmatched. The CDR3 contains 16 residues. The germline CDR1 and CDR2 sequences are LGHNA and YSLEER. Whole-study findings and limits: Spike-specific TCRs gained breadth and depth after people received two AZD1222 doses. It should be noted that donors were predominantly white British and more often female, and clonal diversity was possibly underestimated. Only a handful of AZD1222 recipients, roughly 6 in all, had baseline seropositivity.

V usage is TRBV4-3 and J usage is TRBJ2-3; 7 nucleotides align to TRBD2. The sequence was obtained from an adult who received the MenACWY meningococcal vaccine as a control. Sample: peripheral blood, taken 28 days after the second dose of the MenACWY control vaccine. CDR3 nucleotides: TGCGCCAGCAGCCAAGATTGGGCGGGAGTTCGCAATACGCAGTATTTT. Its protein product is CASSQDWAGVRNTQYF.